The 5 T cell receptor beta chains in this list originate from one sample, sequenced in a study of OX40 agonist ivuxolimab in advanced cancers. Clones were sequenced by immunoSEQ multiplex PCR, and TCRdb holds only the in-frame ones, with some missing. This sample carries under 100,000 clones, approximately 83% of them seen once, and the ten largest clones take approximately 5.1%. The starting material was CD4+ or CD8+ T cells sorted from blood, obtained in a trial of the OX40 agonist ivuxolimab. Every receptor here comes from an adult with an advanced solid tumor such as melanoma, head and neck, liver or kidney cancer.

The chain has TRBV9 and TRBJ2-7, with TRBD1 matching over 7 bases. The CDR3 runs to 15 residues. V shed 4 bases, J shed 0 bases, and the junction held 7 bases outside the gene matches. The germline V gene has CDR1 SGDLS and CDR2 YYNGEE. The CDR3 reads CASSLGGDGSYEQYF. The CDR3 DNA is TGTGCCAGCAGCTTAGGGGGCGATGGCTCCTACGAGCAGTACTTC. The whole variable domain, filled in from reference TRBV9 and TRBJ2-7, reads DSGVTQTPKHLITATGQRVTLRCSPRSGDLSVYWYQQSLDQGLQFLIQYYNGEERAKGNILERFSAQQFPDLHSELNLSSLELGDSALYFCASSLGGDGSYEQYFGPGTRLTVT.

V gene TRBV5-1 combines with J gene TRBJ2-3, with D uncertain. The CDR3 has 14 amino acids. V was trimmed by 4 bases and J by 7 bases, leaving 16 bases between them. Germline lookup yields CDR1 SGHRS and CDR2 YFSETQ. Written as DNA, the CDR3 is TGCGCCAGCAGCCCCGAGGCCGTTTCAAATACGCAGTATTTT. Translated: CASSPEAVSNTQYF. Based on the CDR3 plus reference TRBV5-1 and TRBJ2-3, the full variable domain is KAGVTQTPRYLIKTRGQQVTLSCSPISGHRSVSWYQQTPGQGLQFLFEYFSETQRNKGNFPGRFSGRQFSNSRSEMNVSTLELGDSALYLCASSPEAVSNTQYFGPGTRLTVL.

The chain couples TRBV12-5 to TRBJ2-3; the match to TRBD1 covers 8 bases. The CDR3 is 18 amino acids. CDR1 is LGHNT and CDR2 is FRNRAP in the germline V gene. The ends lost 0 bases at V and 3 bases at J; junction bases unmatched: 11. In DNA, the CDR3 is TGTGCTAGTGGTTTGGTAAGGGACGGGACAGGAATTACAGATACGCAGTATTTT. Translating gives CASGLVRDGTGITDTQYF.

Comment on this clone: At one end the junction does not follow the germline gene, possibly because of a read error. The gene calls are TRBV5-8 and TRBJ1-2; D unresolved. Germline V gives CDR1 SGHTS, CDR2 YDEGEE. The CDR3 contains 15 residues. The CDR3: CASSQDRRTDYGYTF. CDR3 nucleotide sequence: TGCGCCAGCAGCCAAGATCGAAGGACCGACTATGGCTACACCTTC.

The CDR3 spells CASSQRGGQAYNEQFF. CDR3 bases: TGCGCCAGCAGCCAGAGGGGGGGACAGGCCTACAATGAGCAGTTCTTC. V and J are TRBV4-3 and TRBJ2-1; D perhaps matches TRBD1 (8 bases). CDR1 and CDR2 from the germline V gene are LGHNA and YSLEER. The V and J ends lost 3 bases and 2 bases respectively, with 14 bases between them. The CDR3 loop spans 16 amino acids.